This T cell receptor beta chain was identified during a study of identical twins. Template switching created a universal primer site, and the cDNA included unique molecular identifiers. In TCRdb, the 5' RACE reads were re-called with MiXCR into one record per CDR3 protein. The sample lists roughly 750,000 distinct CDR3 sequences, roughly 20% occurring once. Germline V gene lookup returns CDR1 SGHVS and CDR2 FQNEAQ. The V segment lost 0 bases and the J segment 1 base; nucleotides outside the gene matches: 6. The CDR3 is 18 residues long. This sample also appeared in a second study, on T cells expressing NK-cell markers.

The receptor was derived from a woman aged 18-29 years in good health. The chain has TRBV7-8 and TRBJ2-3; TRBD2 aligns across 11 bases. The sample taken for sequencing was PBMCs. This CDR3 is CASSLARRLAGRTDTQYF. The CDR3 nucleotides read TGTGCCAGCAGCTTAGCGCGGAGACTAGCGGGGCGCACAGATACGCAGTATTTT.